These 2 T cell receptor beta chains originate from one sample sequenced in a study of graft-versus-host responses after intestinal transplantation. These receptors are not linked to any known antigen. Using immunoSEQ multiplex PCR, the repertoire was profiled, and TCRdb retains in-frame clones only, with some absent. This table has around 67,000 clones, around 89% appearing once. This sample comprised unstimulated CD8+ T cells sorted from spleen or lymph node cells, obtained before transplant. Receptors were obtained from a human donor who was the organ donor for an intestinal transplant.

This rearrangement joins TRBV4-2 to TRBJ2-3, with a weak D call TRBD2 (5 bases). Trimming cost V 8 bases and J 2 bases, with 17 bases left between them. The CDR3 has 15 amino acids. Germline assignment: CDR1 LGHNA and CDR2 YNFKEQ. In nucleotides, the CDR3 is TGTGCCAGCTCCCCAGTCCCGGGAAACACAGATACGCAGTATTTT. This encodes CASSPVPGNTDTQYF.

The chain is built from TRBV23-1 and TRBJ2-7; D is possibly TRBD1 (5 bases). TRBV23-1 is an open reading frame, and its role is uncertain. Between the trimmed V and J ends, which lost 2 bases and 3 bases, there was a span of 11 bases. The CDR3 is 14 amino acids. This CDR3 is CASSQRQTGYEQYV. The CDR3, as DNA: TGCGCCAGCAGTCAACGACAGACCGGCTACGAGCAGTACGTC.